This paragraph reports one T cell receptor (beta chain). Clones were read by immunoSEQ multiplex PCR, and TCRdb kept only the in-frame ones, dropping some. The sample consists of 110,000 to 150,000 clones, around 86% of them appearing once. This record belongs to a study of blood T cell repertoires in COVID-19. In the study overall: Both acute and convalescent COVID-19 samples were obtained from the United States, Italy and Spain.

CDR1 and CDR2 from the germline V gene are SGHTA and FQGNSA. The germline V and J ends were trimmed by 3 bases and 3 bases, with 17 bases remaining between them. The CDR3 spans 16 residues. The receptor's source is a human donor in a cohort sampled during active COVID-19. Sequenced input: peripheral blood. V and J are TRBV7-2 and TRBJ2-5; tentative D call: TRBD1 (5 bases). The CDR3 loop reads CASSFDRLRPEETQYF. CDR3 DNA: TGTGCCAGCAGCTTCGACAGACTTCGCCCGGAAGAGACCCAGTACTTC.